The 32 T cell receptor beta chains in this list originate from one sample, sequenced in a study of response to subunit inactivated influenza vaccine. TCRdb redid the calling of the RT-PCR reads with MiXCR, one entry per CDR3 protein. The sample comprises roughly 500,000 distinct CDR3 sequences, approximately 24% of which are singletons, and around 2.8% rests with the top ten. The sample was also linked to a second study, of T cells expressing NK-cell markers. Turning to that study: TCR beta cDNA was generated via 5'RACE template switching incorporating UMIs.

Sample: CD4+ T cells sorted from PBMCs, taken 11 to 12 days after vaccination. These receptors were obtained from a man in his fifties who received an inactivated influenza vaccine.

V and J are TRBV7-9 and TRBJ2-5; D is ambiguous. The germline gives CDR1 SEHNR, CDR2 FQNEAQ (reference sequence). This CDR3 contains 13 residues. V was shortened by 4 bases and J by 1 base, with 7 bases between the two germline ends. CDR3 region: CASSSAGQETQYF. CDR3 coding DNA: TGTGCCAGCAGCTCCGCCGGCCAAGAGACCCAGTACTTC.

This clonotype occurred a few times. The rearrangement links TRBV7-3 to TRBJ2-2; D not resolved. Germline V CDR1 and CDR2: SGHTA, FQGTGA. This CDR3 is built from 14 residues. The germline V and J ends were trimmed by 1 base and 0 bases, with 3 bases remaining between them. The chain's CDR3 is CASSLMANTGELFF. Here the CDR3 DNA reads TGTGCCAGCAGCTTAATGGCGAACACCGGGGAGCTGTTTTTT.

This clonotype was observed a few times. V usage is TRBV6-2 or TRBV6-3 and J usage is TRBJ2-2; the D is unclear. V gave up 6 bases and J gave up 5 bases, with 16 bases separating them. The V gene's germline CDR1 is MNHEY and CDR2 SVGEGT. The CDR3 sequence is 15 residues long. The CDR3 DNA sequence: TGTGCCAGCAGCCTCCCCGTCTTACGAACCGGGGAGCTGTTTTTT. It yields the protein CASSLPVLRTGELFF.

The rearrangement uses TRBV9 and TRBJ2-6; 10 nucleotides line up with TRBD1. Germline-derived CDR1 and CDR2 are SGDLS and YYNGEE. After removal of 3 bases from V and 0 bases from J, the junction contained 3 bases not matched to a gene. The CDR3 is 17 residues long. CDR3: CASSAGQGGSGANVLTF. CDR3 DNA sequence: TGTGCCAGCAGCGCTGGACAGGGGGGCTCTGGGGCCAACGTCCTGACTTTC.

This clonotype was counted only a few times. This chain connects TRBV7-9 to TRBJ1-5, with D perhaps matching TRBD1 (5 bases). The CDR3 spans 15 residues. The V and J ends lost 4 bases and 7 bases respectively, with 17 bases between them. Germline CDR1 is SEHNR and CDR2 is FQNEAQ (reference sequence). This chain's CDR3 is CASSSGLAQGQPQHF. Written as DNA, the CDR3 is TGTGCCAGCAGCTCGGGCCTCGCCCAGGGACAGCCCCAGCATTTT.

In this sample, this clonotype turned up a few times. The chain uses TRBV7-9 and TRBJ2-5; 11 bases are a match to TRBD2. With 4 bases clipped from V and 1 base from J, the junction kept 5 bases outside the gene matches. Germline CDR1 is SEHNR and CDR2 is FQNEAQ (reference sequence). CDR3 length: 16 amino acids. The CDR3 DNA is TGTGCCAGCAGCTGGGGACTAGCGGAGACCCAAGAGACCCAGTACTTC. As protein: CASSWGLAETQETQYF.

Ten or more counts support this clonotype. This chain connects TRBV5-6 to TRBJ2-3, with 12 positions matching TRBD2. The length of the CDR3 is 17 residues. Germline CDR1 reads SGHDT; CDR2 reads YYEEEE. Losses at the gene ends were 4 bases for V and 3 bases for J; bases not matched to a gene: 9. The CDR3, as DNA: TGTGCCAGCAGCCTGACGACTAGCGGGGGCCAAACAGATACGCAGTATTTT. Translated, it gives CASSLTTSGGQTDTQYF.

This clonotype appeared once. The chain employs TRBV12-3 or TRBV12-4 and TRBJ2-1; TRBD2 aligns across 11 bases. Trimming at V came to 6 bases and at J to 10 bases, leaving 5 bases not matched to a gene. This CDR3 region has 13 residues. The CDR3 DNA reads as TGTGCCAGCAGGACTAGCGGGGTAGAGGAGCAGTTCTTC. It specifies CASRTSGVEEQFF.

This clonotype has a handful of counts. J is TRBJ2-1 and V is TRBV11-1, with a tentative D call TRBD2 (5 bases). V was pared by 8 bases and J by 4 bases, with 18 bases between. The length of the CDR3 is 15 residues. Per the germline V gene, CDR1 is SGHAT and CDR2 is FQDESV (reference sequence). The CDR3 is CASRGASGAYNEQFF. The CDR3, as DNA: TGTGCCAGCCGAGGCGCGAGCGGAGCTTACAATGAGCAGTTCTTC.

This clonotype was observed a few times. The chain carries TRBV5-1 and TRBJ1-6, with D possibly matching TRBD1 (5 bases). The CDR3 covers 15 residues. Trimming removed 3 bases at V and 7 bases at J, with 14 bases between. Germline V CDR1 and CDR2: SGHRS, YFSETQ. The CDR3 DNA reads TGCGCCAGCAGCTGGGACCAAACAGCCAATTCACCCCTCCACTTT. This gives the protein CASSWDQTANSPLHF.

The chain combines TRBV28 with TRBJ1-6, with TRBD1 matching over 7 bases. Germline loops: CDR1 MDHEN, CDR2 SYDVKM. V trimming: 5 bases; J trimming: 9 bases; junction bases outside the gene matches: 7. The CDR3 is 14 amino acids. The CDR3 DNA follows: TGTGCCAGCAGTGAGACAGGGCTCGGTTCACCCCTCCACTTT. Protein product: CASSETGLGSPLHF.

This clonotype was seen a few times. The chain is built from TRBV5-6 and TRBJ1-3, with D possibly matching TRBD1 (5 bases). This CDR3 region has 13 residues. The V gene's germline CDR1 is SGHDT and CDR2 YYEEEE. V was clipped by 9 bases and J by 1 base, with 11 bases between them. DNA for the CDR3: TGTGCCACCAGGGCCCAATCTGGAAACACCATATATTTT. Translation: CATRAQSGNTIYF.

The chain uses TRBV3-1 and TRBJ2-3, with 15 bases lining up with TRBD2. CDR3 length: 19 amino acids. Germline loops: CDR1 LGHDT, CDR2 YNNKEL (reference sequence). V trimming: 5 bases; J trimming: 2 bases; junction bases outside the gene matches: 11. The CDR3 loop is CASSDPGLAGGGTTDTQYF. Here the CDR3 DNA reads TGTGCCAGCAGCGACCCGGGACTAGCGGGAGGAGGAACCACAGATACGCAGTATTTT.

This clonotype was seen more than once but under ten times. This sequence joins TRBV5-1 and TRBJ2-5; tentatively, D is TRBD1 or TRBD2 (5 bases each). V lost 6 bases and J 5 bases, leaving 20 bases between the germline ends. The length of the CDR3 is 15 residues. Germline V lookup: CDR1 SGHRS, CDR2 YFSETQ. The CDR3 sequence is CASTAMGQRGETQYF. The CDR3 DNA reads as TGCGCCAGCACTGCAATGGGGCAGCGAGGGGAGACCCAGTACTTC.

The rearrangement links TRBV30 to TRBJ1-2; D may be TRBD1 (6 bases). CDR1 is GTSNPN, CDR2 SVGIG, per germline (reference sequence). V lost 5 bases, J lost 5 bases, and 18 bases lay in between. The CDR3 extends over 14 amino acids. The CDR3 protein is CAWRQEGIRYGYTF. In nucleotides, the CDR3 is TGTGCCTGGCGACAGGAAGGGATCAGATATGGCTACACCTTC.

This chain links TRBV7-8 with TRBJ1-5; D is unclear. The CDR3 is 16 amino acids. Germline loops: CDR1 SGHVS, CDR2 FQNEAQ. V was shortened by 1 base and J by 2 bases, with 12 bases between the two germline ends. The CDR3 spells CASSLELGRGNQPQHF. For the CDR3, the DNA is TGTGCCAGCAGCTTAGAGTTAGGTCGGGGCAATCAGCCCCAGCATTTT.

This clonotype was observed many times. The chain carries TRBV7-2 and TRBJ1-4; D gene unclear. V was trimmed by 2 bases and J by 7 bases, leaving 11 bases between them. The CDR3 totals 14 residues. Germline V CDR1 and CDR2: SGHTA, FQGNSA. CDR3 sequence: CASSLTGVGEKLFF. The CDR3 DNA reads TGTGCCAGCAGCTTAACGGGTGTGGGTGAAAAACTGTTTTTT. The full variable domain, rest sourced from reference TRBV7-2 and TRBJ1-4, is GAGVSQSPSNKVTEKGKDVELRCDPISGHTALYWYRQSLGQGLEFLIYFQGNSAPDKSGLPSDRFSAERTGGSVSTLTIQRTQQEDSAVYLCASSLTGVGEKLFFGSGTQLSVL.

This clonotype appeared a few times. The genes are TRBV12-3 or TRBV12-4 and TRBJ2-7; possible D gene TRBD1, 6 bases. The V end lost 8 bases, the J end lost 2 bases, and 13 bases lay between the germline ends. The CDR3 contains 13 residues. DNA of the CDR3: TGTGCCAGCTTAGGGCAGGGGACCTACGAGCAGTACTTC. Encoded protein: CASLGQGTYEQYF.

The table lists this clonotype with a few counts. The DNA for the CDR3 is TGCAGTGCCGGGACAGGGGGTTTAGGTCAGCCCCAGCATTTT. Translating it yields CSAGTGGLGQPQHF. The chain is built from TRBV20-1 and TRBJ1-5; 11 positions match TRBD1. CDR1 is DFQATT, CDR2 SNEGSKA, per germline (reference sequence). Unmatched junction bases numbered 7, after V lost 6 bases and J lost 6 bases. CDR3 length: 14 amino acids.

This clonotype was seen only once. The chain combines TRBV5-1 with TRBJ2-5, with a tentative D call TRBD1 (6 bases). Germline-derived CDR1 and CDR2 are SGHRS and YFSETQ. Trimming took off 3 bases at V and 5 bases at J, with 14 bases between the two ends. This CDR3 region has 14 residues. This CDR3 reads CASSSSQRGETQYF. The CDR3 coding sequence is TGCGCCAGCAGCTCATCTCAGAGGGGGGAGACCCAGTACTTC.

The chain uses TRBV7-9 and TRBJ2-2; D not resolved. This CDR3 has 15 amino acids. Trimming took off 1 base at V and 6 bases at J, with 12 bases between the two ends. Germline CDR1 SEHNR, CDR2 FQNEAQ (reference sequence). Here the CDR3 DNA reads TGTGCCAGCAGCTTAGATAGGGTCCACGCCGGGGAGCTGTTTTTT. Protein product: CASSLDRVHAGELFF. The full variable domain, its missing parts supplied by reference TRBV7-9 and TRBJ2-2, is DTGVSQNPRHKITKRGQNVTFRCDPISEHNRLYWYRQTLGQGPEFLTYFQNEAQLEKSRLLSDRFSAERPKGSFSTLEIQRTEQGDSAMYLCASSLDRVHAGELFFGEGSRLTVL.

V is TRBV12-3 or TRBV12-4 and J is TRBJ1-5; no clear D. V lost 6 bases, J lost 4 bases, and 10 bases lay in between. The CDR3 covers 13 residues. CDR3 residues: CASSVQLNQPQHF. For the CDR3, the DNA is TGTGCCAGCAGCGTACAGTTGAATCAGCCCCAGCATTTT.

V gene TRBV6-5 combines with J gene TRBJ2-6; TRBD1 matches at 7 bases. This CDR3 is built from 17 residues. Per germline, CDR1 MNHEY and CDR2 SVGAGI. J lost 4 bases, V lost 1 base, and 7 bases had no gene match. The CDR3, as DNA: TGTGCCAGCAGTTACTACAGGGGCAGATTAGGGGCCAACGTCCTGACTTTC. Translation: CASSYYRGRLGANVLTF.

This clonotype turned up a few times. The rearrangement joins TRBV2 to TRBJ1-1; D not certain. Deletions cut 4 bases from V and 1 base from J, with 13 bases between. From germline, CDR1 is SNHLY and CDR2 FYNNEI. This CDR3 region has 15 residues. CDR3 DNA sequence: TGTGCCAGCAGTGTGGCGGTACAGTCGAACACTGAAGCTTTCTTT. It specifies CASSVAVQSNTEAFF.

This clonotype was observed a single time. V gene TRBV18 combines with J gene TRBJ1-5; D not certain. The CDR3 has 13 residues. V dropped 3 bases and J dropped 9 bases, with 12 bases sitting between them. Germline V lookup: CDR1 KGHSH, CDR2 LQKENI. CDR3 in amino acids: CASSPGATRPQHF. For the CDR3, the DNA is TGTGCCAGCTCACCGGGAGCTACACGGCCCCAGCATTTT. Variable domain in full (rest from reference TRBV18 and TRBJ1-5): NAGVMQNPRHLVRRRGQEARLRCSPMKGHSHVYWYRQLPEEGLKFMVYLQKENIIDESGMPKERFSAEFPKEGPSILRIQQVVRGDSAAYFCASSPGATRPQHFGDGTRLSIL.

This clonotype was counted ten times or more. CDR3 nucleotides: TGTGCCAGCAGCTTGGTACTGTTCGGGGGCACAGATACGCAGTATTTT. Amino acids: CASSLVLFGGTDTQYF. The V call is TRBV5-6, the J call TRBJ2-3; TRBD2 might be the D (5 bases). The V and J ends lost 0 bases and 1 base respectively, with 12 bases between them. This CDR3 has 16 residues. The germline CDR1 and CDR2 sequences are SGHDT and YYEEEE.

There are a few counts of this clonotype. The chain is built from TRBV29-1 and TRBJ1-1, with D perhaps TRBD1 (6 bases). The V gene's germline CDR1 is SQVTM and CDR2 ANQGSEA. The V end was cut by 7 bases, the J end by 0 bases, with 15 bases between. This CDR3 is 14 amino acids long. The CDR3 DNA sequence: TGCAGCGCCGGGGGGGGGCAGATGAACACTGAAGCTTTCTTT. It encodes CSAGGGQMNTEAFF.

This clonotype was detected only a few times. The chain uses TRBV27 and TRBJ2-7; TRBD2 aligns across 13 bases. This CDR3 region has 14 residues. After removal of 10 bases from V and 2 bases from J, the junction contained 5 bases not matched to a gene. The V gene's germline CDR1 is MNHEY and CDR2 SMNVEV (reference sequence). This CDR3 reads CAKKLAGGPYEQYF. For the CDR3, the DNA is TGTGCCAAAAAACTAGCGGGAGGGCCCTACGAGCAGTACTTC.

This clonotype was counted between two and nine times. This chain connects TRBV10-3 to TRBJ2-2, with TRBD2 as a possible D gene (6 bases). Trimming took off 3 bases at V and 4 bases at J, with 12 bases between the two ends. The germline CDR1 and CDR2 sequences are ENHRY and SYGVKD. The CDR3 is made up of 15 amino acids. The CDR3 DNA reads as TGTGCCATCAGTGATCGGGGGATTATCACCGGGGAGCTGTTTTTT. Protein: CAISDRGIITGELFF.

The V gene is TRBV7-2, the J gene TRBJ2-6, with D possibly being TRBD2 (6 bases). The CDR3 spans 17 residues. CDR1 is SGHTA, CDR2 FQGNSA, per germline. The V end lost 0 bases, the J end lost 0 bases, and 9 bases lay between the germline ends. In nucleotides, the CDR3 is TGTGCCAGCAGCTTAGCAGGGACTCACTCTGGGGCCAACGTCCTGACTTTC. It translates to CASSLAGTHSGANVLTF.

This clonotype was recorded a few times. The V and J genes are TRBV7-2 and TRBJ2-1; 7 bases align to TRBD1. CDR3 length: 17 amino acids. Per germline, CDR1 SGHTA and CDR2 FQGNSA. V shed 4 bases and J 2 bases; nucleotides not matched to a gene: 11. CDR3 bases: TGTGCCAGCAGCTCATACCCGCCCGGGACAGCCTACAATGAGCAGTTCTTC. Amino acid sequence: CASSSYPPGTAYNEQFF.

V is TRBV6-2 or TRBV6-3 and J is TRBJ1-2, with 7 bases matching TRBD1. Trimming took 5 bases from V and 8 from J; bases not matched to a gene: 8. The germline V gene has CDR1 MNHEY and CDR2 SVGEGT. This CDR3 is built from 13 residues. CDR3 DNA sequence: TGTGCCAGCAGTATCAGGGGGATTGGAGGCTACACCTTC. It yields the protein CASSIRGIGGYTF.